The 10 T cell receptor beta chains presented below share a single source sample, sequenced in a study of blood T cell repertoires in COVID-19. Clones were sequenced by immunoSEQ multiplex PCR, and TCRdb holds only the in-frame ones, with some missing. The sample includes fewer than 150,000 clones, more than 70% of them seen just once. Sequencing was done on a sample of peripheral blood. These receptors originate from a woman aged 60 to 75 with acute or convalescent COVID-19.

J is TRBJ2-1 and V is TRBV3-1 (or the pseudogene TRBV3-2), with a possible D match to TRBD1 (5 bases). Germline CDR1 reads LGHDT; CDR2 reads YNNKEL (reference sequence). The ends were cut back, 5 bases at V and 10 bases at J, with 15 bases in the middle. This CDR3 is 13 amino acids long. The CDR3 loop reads CASSNSAGYEQFF. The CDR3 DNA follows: TGTGCCAGCAGCAATTCAGCAGGGTACGAGCAGTTCTTC.

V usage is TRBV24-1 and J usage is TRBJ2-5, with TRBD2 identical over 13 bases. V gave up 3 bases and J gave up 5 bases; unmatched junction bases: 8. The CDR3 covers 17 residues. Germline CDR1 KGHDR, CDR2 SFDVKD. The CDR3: CATSDPGLAGASETQYF. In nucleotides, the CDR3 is TGTGCCACCAGTGATCCTGGACTAGCGGGAGCCTCTGAGACCCAGTACTTC.

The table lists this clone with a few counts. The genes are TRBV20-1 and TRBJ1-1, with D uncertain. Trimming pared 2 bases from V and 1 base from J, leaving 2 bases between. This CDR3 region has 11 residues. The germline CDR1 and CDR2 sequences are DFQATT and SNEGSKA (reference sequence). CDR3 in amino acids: CSARQNTEAFF. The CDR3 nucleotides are TGCAGTGCTAGACAGAACACTGAAGCTTTCTTT.

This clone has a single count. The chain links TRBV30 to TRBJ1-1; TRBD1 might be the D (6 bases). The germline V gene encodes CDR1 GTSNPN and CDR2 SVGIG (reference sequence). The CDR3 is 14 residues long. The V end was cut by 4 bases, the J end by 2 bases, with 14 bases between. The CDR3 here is CAWKHYRDNTEAFF. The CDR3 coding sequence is TGTGCCTGGAAGCACTACAGGGATAACACTGAAGCTTTCTTT.

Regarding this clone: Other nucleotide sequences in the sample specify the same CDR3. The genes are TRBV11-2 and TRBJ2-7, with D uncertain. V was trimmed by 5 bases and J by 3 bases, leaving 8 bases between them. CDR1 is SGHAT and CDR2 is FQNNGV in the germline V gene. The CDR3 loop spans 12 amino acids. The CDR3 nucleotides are TGTGCCAGCAGCCCGCCGGGCTACGAGCAGTACTTC. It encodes CASSPPGYEQYF.

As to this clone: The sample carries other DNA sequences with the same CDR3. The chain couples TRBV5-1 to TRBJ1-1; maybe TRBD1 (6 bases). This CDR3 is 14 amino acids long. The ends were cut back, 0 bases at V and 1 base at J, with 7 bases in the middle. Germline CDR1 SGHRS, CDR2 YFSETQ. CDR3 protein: CASSLAQGNTEAFF. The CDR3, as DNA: TGCGCCAGCAGCTTGGCACAGGGGAACACTGAAGCTTTCTTT.

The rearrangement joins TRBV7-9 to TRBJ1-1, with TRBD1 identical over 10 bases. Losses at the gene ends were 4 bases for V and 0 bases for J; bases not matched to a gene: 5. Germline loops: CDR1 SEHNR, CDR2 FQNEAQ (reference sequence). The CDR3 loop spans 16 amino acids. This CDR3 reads CASSSPGQGLNTEAFF. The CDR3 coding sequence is TGTGCCAGCAGCTCTCCGGGACAGGGGCTGAACACTGAAGCTTTCTTT.

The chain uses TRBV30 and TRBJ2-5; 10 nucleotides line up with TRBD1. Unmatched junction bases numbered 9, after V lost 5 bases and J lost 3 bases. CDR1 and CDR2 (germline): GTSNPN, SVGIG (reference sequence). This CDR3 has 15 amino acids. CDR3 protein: CAWFLPGTGEETQYF. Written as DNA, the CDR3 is TGTGCCTGGTTCCTCCCGGGGACAGGGGAAGAGACCCAGTACTTC.

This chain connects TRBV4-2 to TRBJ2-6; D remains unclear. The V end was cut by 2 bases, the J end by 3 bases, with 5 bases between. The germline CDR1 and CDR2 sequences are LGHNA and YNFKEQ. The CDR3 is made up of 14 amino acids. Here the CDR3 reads CASSQLYGANVLTF. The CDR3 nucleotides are TGTGCCAGCAGCCAATTGTATGGGGCCAACGTCCTGACTTTC.

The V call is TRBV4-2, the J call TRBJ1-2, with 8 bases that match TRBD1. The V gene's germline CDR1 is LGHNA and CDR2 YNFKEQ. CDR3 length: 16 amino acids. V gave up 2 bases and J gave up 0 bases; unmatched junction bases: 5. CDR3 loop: CASSQTQGATNYGYTF. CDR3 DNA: TGTGCCAGCAGCCAAACCCAGGGGGCGACTAACTATGGCTACACCTTC.